One sample yielded the 21 T cell receptor beta chains listed below, sequenced in a study of T-cell memory formation after mild COVID-19. TCRdb ran MiXCR on the 5' RACE reads and lists one entry per CDR3 protein. Found here are 390,000 or so distinct CDR3 sequences, approximately 15% of them singletons; the top ten hold roughly a fifth. Sequencing input: PBMCs or a T cell subset sorted from them (not recorded which). All receptors derive from a man younger than 30 who had mild COVID-19 (a few samples of this study predate the infection). Cell type and time point are not known.

This clonotype was detected a few times. The chain recombines TRBV7-3 with TRBJ1-1; D gene unclear. Trimming pared 5 bases from V and 4 bases from J, leaving 14 bases between. Germline V lookup: CDR1 SGHTA, CDR2 FQGTGA. This CDR3 is built from 14 residues. CDR3 coding DNA: TGTGCCAGCAGCGTCTCGCGAGAGGGCACTGAAGCTTTCTTT. It translates to CASSVSREGTEAFF. Full variable domain (outside the CDR3, taken from reference TRBV7-3 and TRBJ1-1): GAGVSQTPSNKVTEKGKYVELRCDPISGHTALYWYRQSLGQGPEFLIYFQGTGAADDSGLPNDRFFAVRPEGSVSTLKIQRTERGDSAVYLCASSVSREGTEAFFGQGTRLTVV.

The chain uses TRBV28 and TRBJ2-3, with D uncertain. CDR3 length: 18 residues. Germline V gives CDR1 MDHEN, CDR2 SYDVKM. The V end was cut by 7 bases, the J end by 0 bases, with 23 bases between. The CDR3 loop is CASTPRLVAASSTDTQYF. As DNA, the CDR3 is TGTGCCAGCACCCCCCGACTCGTAGCAGCGTCCAGCACAGATACGCAGTATTTT.

This clonotype was counted only a few times. The V gene is TRBV12-3 or TRBV12-4, the J gene TRBJ2-7; 9 bases fit TRBD1. Losses at the gene ends were 7 bases for V and 7 bases for J; bases not matched to a gene: 8. The CDR3 spans 13 residues. This CDR3 reads CASTPQDRGEQYF. CDR3 coding DNA: TGTGCCAGCACCCCCCAGGACAGGGGAGAGCAGTACTTC.

The chain joins TRBV5-1 to TRBJ1-6; 7 bases are shared with TRBD1. CDR1 SGHRS and CDR2 YFSETQ come from the germline V gene. The CDR3 runs to 13 residues. V lost 5 bases and J lost 6; bases outside the gene matches: 2. This chain's CDR3 is CASRWDSNSPLHF. DNA of the CDR3: TGCGCCAGCAGGTGGGACAGTAATTCACCCCTCCACTTT.

CDR3 loop: CASSSWTGGQETQYF. The CDR3 bases are TGTGCCAGCAGCTCCTGGACAGGGGGCCAAGAGACCCAGTACTTC. This rearrangement joins TRBV7-2 to TRBJ2-5, with 10 nucleotides matching TRBD1. The V gene end was trimmed by 4 bases and the J gene end by 1 base; junction bases not matched to a gene: 3. Germline V gene sequence: CDR1 SGHTA, CDR2 FQGNSA. The CDR3 loop spans 15 amino acids.

A word on this clonotype: A much more abundant neighbour one base away suggests this may be a read error. The chain links TRBV5-1 to TRBJ1-1; D is uncertain. Trimming took 3 bases from V and 0 from J, leaving 6 bases between them. The germline gives CDR1 SGHRS, CDR2 YFSETQ. This CDR3 comprises 13 residues. The CDR3 reads CASSWDLNTEAFF. The CDR3 coding sequence is TGCGCCAGCAGCTGGGATTTGAACACTGAAGCTTTCTTT.

This chain connects TRBV7-3 to TRBJ2-7; D unresolved. Germline V gene data show CDR1 as SGHTA and CDR2 as FQGTGA. This CDR3 is 15 amino acids long. Trimming removed 0 bases from V and 3 bases from J, with 12 bases in between. The CDR3 reads CASSLTQSSNYEQYV. DNA of the CDR3: TGTGCCAGCAGCTTAACGCAGAGTTCGAACTACGAGCAGTACGTC.

J is TRBJ2-1 and V is TRBV28; 9 nucleotides line up with TRBD1. The CDR3 extends over 15 amino acids. Germline values: CDR1 MDHEN, CDR2 SYDVKM. V lost 5 bases and J lost 6; bases outside the gene matches: 8. The CDR3 region has the DNA TGTGCCAGCAGTCCTCCGCGGGACAGGGCCAATGAGCAGTTCTTC. Residues: CASSPPRDRANEQFF.

The rearrangement joins TRBV19 to TRBJ2-3; D call uncertain. The CDR3 runs to 13 residues. Germline V gene lookup returns CDR1 LNHDA and CDR2 SQIVND (reference sequence). Between the trimmed V and J ends, which lost 5 bases and 4 bases, there was a span of 10 bases. In DNA form, the CDR3 reads TGTGCCAGTAGTTCCCGACTGTCAGATACGCAGTATTTT. As protein: CASSSRLSDTQYF. Full variable domain (rest looked up from reference TRBV19 and TRBJ2-3): DGGITQSPKYLFRKEGQNVTLSCEQNLNHDAMYWYRQDPGQGLRLIYYSQIVNDFQKGDIAEGYSVSREKKESFPLTVTSAQKNPTAFYLCASSSRLSDTQYFGPGTRLTVL.

This clonotype was seen just once. This chain uses TRBV6-2 or TRBV6-3 with TRBJ1-1; D is ambiguous. The V gene lost 10 bases and the J gene lost 0 bases, with 12 bases spanning the gap. Germline lookup yields CDR1 MNHEY and CDR2 SVGEGT. The CDR3 is 13 amino acids. The CDR3 region is CATLDLLNTEAFF. CDR3 nucleotide sequence: TGTGCCACCCTGGACCTTTTGAACACTGAAGCTTTCTTT.

This clonotype was picked up a small number of times. The chain combines TRBV4-2 with TRBJ2-5; 14 bases fit TRBD2. The length of the CDR3 is 16 residues. After removal of 0 bases from V and 5 bases from J, the junction contained 2 bases not matched to a gene. Germline V CDR1 and CDR2: LGHNA, YNFKEQ. The CDR3 region is CASSQEWTSGGETQYF. CDR3 bases: TGTGCCAGCAGCCAAGAATGGACTAGCGGGGGGGAGACCCAGTACTTC.

This clonotype has at least ten counts. V is TRBV4-3 and J is TRBJ2-2; TRBD2 might be the D (5 bases). V was trimmed by 1 base and J by 3 bases, leaving 12 bases between them. In germline, CDR1 is LGHNA, CDR2 YSLEER. The CDR3 is 16 amino acids. The CDR3 DNA sequence: TGCGCCAGCAGCCAAGGGTTCGGGGTGGACACCGGGGAGCTGTTTTTT. Protein product: CASSQGFGVDTGELFF.

Only a few counts were recorded for this clonotype. The chain combines TRBV6-5 with TRBJ1-6, with D unresolved. The CDR3 is made up of 13 amino acids. The germline V gene has CDR1 MNHEY and CDR2 SVGAGI. The V gene lost 8 bases and the J gene lost 5 bases, with 10 bases spanning the gap. CDR3 amino acids: CASLGRNNSPLHF. As DNA, the CDR3 is TGTGCCAGCCTCGGACGGAATAATTCACCCCTCCACTTT.

This clonotype turned up a few times. The chain couples TRBV14 to TRBJ1-1, with D perhaps matching TRBD1 (6 bases). The CDR3 runs to 19 residues. The germline CDR1 and CDR2 sequences are SGHDN and FVKESK. Trimming pared 0 bases from V and 3 bases from J, leaving 23 bases between. The chain's CDR3 is CASSQDPGARKAVDTEAFF. The CDR3 nucleotides read TGTGCCAGCAGCCAAGATCCAGGGGCCAGGAAAGCGGTGGACACTGAAGCTTTCTTT.

The chain couples TRBV4-1 to TRBJ2-1; tentatively, D is TRBD1 or TRBD2 (5 bases each). This CDR3 comprises 15 residues. V was shortened by 5 bases and J by 3 bases, with 14 bases between the two germline ends. Germline-derived CDR1 and CDR2 are MGHRA and YSYEKL. Here the CDR3 DNA reads TGCGCCAGCAGCGGGGGACCAAGGGGCTACAATGAGCAGTTCTTC. Translating gives CASSGGPRGYNEQFF.

This clonotype showed up just a few times. The V call is TRBV20-1, the J call TRBJ2-3; D not certain. This CDR3 has 12 residues. Germline V lookup: CDR1 DFQATT, CDR2 SNEGSKA (reference sequence). The CDR3 DNA is TGCACCCCCATGGGCGGCACAGATACGCAGTATTTT. Translation gives CTPMGGTDTQYF.

This sequence joins TRBV7-3 and TRBJ1-2; TRBD1 is a possible D gene (5 bases). This CDR3 region has 13 residues. V lost 5 bases and J 4 bases, leaving 11 bases between the germline ends. Germline CDR1 is SGHTA and CDR2 is FQGTGA. CDR3 residues: CASSPAGPYGYTF. For the CDR3, the DNA is TGTGCCAGCAGCCCTGCGGGGCCCTATGGCTACACCTTC.

This clonotype was seen only a few times. The chain has TRBV7-9 and TRBJ2-5, with D perhaps TRBD1 (6 bases). V lost 6 bases and J lost 5, with 13 bases in between. Germline CDR1 reads SEHNR; CDR2 reads FQNEAQ (reference sequence). This CDR3 has 13 amino acids. The chain's CDR3 is CASRGRGAETQYF. CDR3 sequence (DNA): TGTGCCAGCAGGGGCAGGGGAGCGGAGACCCAGTACTTC.

This clonotype was observed a handful of times. This chain links TRBV4-1 with TRBJ1-5; tentatively, D is TRBD1 (6 bases). From germline, CDR1 is MGHRA and CDR2 YSYEKL. The ends were cut back, 0 bases at V and 5 bases at J, with 8 bases in the middle. CDR3 length: 14 amino acids. This chain's CDR3 is CASSQDEGDQPQHF. The CDR3 bases are TGCGCCAGCAGCCAAGATGAGGGGGATCAGCCCCAGCATTTT.

This clonotype has only a few counts. This chain links TRBV20-1 with TRBJ2-2; D is possibly TRBD2 (7 bases). V was trimmed by 0 bases and J by 5 bases, leaving 19 bases between them. The germline gives CDR1 DFQATT, CDR2 SNEGSKA (reference sequence). The CDR3 sequence is 17 residues long. The CDR3 loop is CSARDSSSGGGTGELFF. The CDR3 DNA follows: TGCAGTGCTAGAGATAGTAGTTCGGGGGGCGGAACCGGGGAGCTGTTTTTT.

This clonotype occurred a few times. The chain combines TRBV20-1 with TRBJ1-2; D is possibly TRBD1 (5 bases). With 3 bases removed from V and 2 bases from J, the gap between germline ends came to 7 bases. The CDR3 extends over 12 amino acids. In germline, CDR1 is DFQATT, CDR2 SNEGSKA (reference sequence). Written as DNA, the CDR3 is TGCAGTGCTAGTAGACAGAACTATGGCTACACCTTC. It codes for CSASRQNYGYTF.